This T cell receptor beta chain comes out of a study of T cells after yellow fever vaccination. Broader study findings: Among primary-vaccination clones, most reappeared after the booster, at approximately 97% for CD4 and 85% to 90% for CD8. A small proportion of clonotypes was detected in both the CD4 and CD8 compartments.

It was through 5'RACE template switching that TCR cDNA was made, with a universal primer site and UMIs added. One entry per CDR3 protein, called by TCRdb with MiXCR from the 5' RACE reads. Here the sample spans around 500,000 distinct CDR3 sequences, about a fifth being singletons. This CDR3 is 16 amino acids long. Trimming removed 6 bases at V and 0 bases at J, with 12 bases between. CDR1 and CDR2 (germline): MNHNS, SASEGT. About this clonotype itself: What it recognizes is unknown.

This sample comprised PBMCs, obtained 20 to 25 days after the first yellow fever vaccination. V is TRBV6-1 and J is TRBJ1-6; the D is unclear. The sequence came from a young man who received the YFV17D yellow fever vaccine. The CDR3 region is CASRPDGNSYNSPLHF. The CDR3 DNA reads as TGTGCCAGCAGACCCGACGGGAACTCCTATAATTCACCCCTCCACTTT.